Following are 31 T cell receptor beta chains from one sample sequenced in a study of T cells after somatic rescue of genetic block. Measured with immunoSEQ multiplex PCR; TCRdb has only the in-frame clones, and not every one. The repertoire includes tens of thousands of clones, roughly 88% of them detected once, and approximately 2.9% sits in the top ten. Sequenced material: peripheral blood mononuclear cells (PBMCs). These receptor sequences come from a man aged 30 to 45.

The chain employs TRBV27 and TRBJ2-2, with D uncertain. CDR1 is MNHEY, CDR2 SMNVEV, per germline (reference sequence). Trimming pared 3 bases from V and 0 bases from J, leaving 8 bases between. CDR3 length equals 15 residues. The DNA of the CDR3 is TGTGCCAGCAGTTTTGCGAATTCGAACACCGGGGAGCTGTTTTTT. This translates into CASSFANSNTGELFF.

For the CDR3, the DNA is TGTGCCAGCTCACCCCTTAAAGGACACTCGACTTCTAGCACAGATACGCAGTATTTT. Translated: CASSPLKGHSTSSTDTQYF. J is TRBJ2-3 and V is TRBV18, with D tentatively TRBD1 (5 bases). This CDR3 is 19 amino acids long. The germline gives CDR1 KGHSH, CDR2 LQKENI. Trimming removed 3 bases from V and 0 bases from J, with 22 bases in between.

The genes are TRBV7-9 and TRBJ1-4; D unresolved. Trimming pared 1 base from V and 0 bases from J, leaving 3 bases between. CDR1 and CDR2 from the germline V gene are SEHNR and FQNEAQ (reference sequence). The CDR3 spans 14 residues. CDR3 DNA sequence: TGTGCCAGCAGCTTAGGAACAACTAATGAAAAACTGTTTTTT. The encoded protein is CASSLGTTNEKLFF.

V and J are TRBV19 and TRBJ2-2; 7 bases agree with TRBD1. The CDR3 consists of 15 residues. With 3 bases clipped from V and 8 bases from J, the junction kept 9 bases outside the gene matches. CDR1 and CDR2 from the germline V gene are LNHDA and SQIVND (reference sequence). The CDR3 here is CASSMWQGVAGELFF. As DNA, the CDR3 is TGTGCCAGTAGTATGTGGCAGGGGGTGGCGGGGGAGCTGTTTTTT.

The chain links TRBV5-3 to TRBJ2-7, with D tentatively TRBD1 (6 bases). TRBV5-3 belongs to the ORF category, with a function that is uncertain. The CDR3 sequence is 16 residues long. V was trimmed by 6 bases and J by 0 bases, leaving 19 bases between them. As DNA, the CDR3 is TGTGCCAGAATCACAACCAGGGGAACGAGCTCCTACGAGCAGTACTTC. It codes for CARITTRGTSSYEQYF.

This chain joins TRBV6-5 and TRBJ2-7; 11 bases fit TRBD1. V shed 6 bases, J shed 4 bases, and the junction held 5 bases outside the gene matches. CDR3 length: 14 residues. Per the germline V gene, CDR1 is MNHEY and CDR2 is SVGAGI. CDR3 protein: CASSSGQGAYEQYF. DNA of the CDR3: TGTGCCAGCAGCTCCGGACAGGGGGCGTACGAGCAGTACTTC.

V and J are TRBV7-2 and TRBJ2-5; D assignment may be TRBD1 or TRBD2 (5 bases each). V dropped 3 bases and J dropped 2 bases, with 10 bases sitting between them. This CDR3 has 14 amino acids. The germline V gene encodes CDR1 SGHTA and CDR2 FQGNSA. CDR3 sequence reads: CASSFPGRQETQYF. DNA of the CDR3: TGTGCCAGCAGCTTCCCGGGACGGCAAGAGACCCAGTACTTC.

This clone was seen just once. The CDR3 loop is CASSSIGRGYGYTF. CDR3 sequence (DNA): TGTGCCAGCAGCAGTATTGGGCGCGGCTATGGCTACACCTTC. The chain couples TRBV7-8 to TRBJ1-2; D remains ambiguous. The CDR3 is made up of 14 amino acids. Germline assignment: CDR1 SGHVS and CDR2 FQNEAQ. Trimming shortened V by 5 bases and J by 4 bases, and 14 bases separated the two germline ends.

This rearrangement joins TRBV28 to TRBJ2-1, with 7 bases that match TRBD1. Trimming took 5 bases from V and 4 from J; bases not matched to a gene: 17. Germline V gene lookup returns CDR1 MDHEN and CDR2 SYDVKM. The CDR3 is made up of 18 amino acids. In DNA form, the CDR3 reads TGTGCCAGCAGTCACCTCCAACTCCGGGACAGAATTTACAATGAGCAGTTCTTC. Amino acid sequence: CASSHLQLRDRIYNEQFF.

V and J are TRBV5-1 and TRBJ2-1, with 9 bases that match TRBD2. Looked up from germline, CDR1 is SGHRS and CDR2 is YFSETQ. The CDR3 totals 16 residues. After removal of 2 bases from V and 0 bases from J, the junction contained 3 bases not matched to a gene. The CDR3 region is CASSFSGSSSYNEQFF. Here the CDR3 DNA reads TGCGCCAGCAGCTTTAGCGGGAGTAGCTCCTACAATGAGCAGTTCTTC.

A word on this clone: Other DNA sequences in this sample translate to the same CDR3. This chain uses TRBV4-3 with TRBJ2-5, with 7 bases lining up with TRBD2. V lost 2 bases to trimming and J lost 4 bases; unmatched junction nucleotides: 4. The length of the CDR3 is 14 residues. CDR1 and CDR2 from the germline V gene are LGHNA and YSLEER. The CDR3 spells CASSQTGGGETQYF. The CDR3 nucleotides are TGCGCCAGCAGCCAAACGGGAGGAGGAGAGACCCAGTACTTC.

This chain links TRBV7-9 with TRBJ2-7; 9 nucleotides agree with TRBD1. Unmatched junction bases numbered 5, after V lost 2 bases and J lost 6 bases. Germline CDR1 is SEHNR and CDR2 is FQNEAQ (reference sequence). This CDR3 has 14 amino acids. Here the CDR3 reads CASSLQQGAGEQYF. In nucleotides, the CDR3 is TGTGCCAGCAGCTTACAACAGGGGGCGGGCGAGCAGTACTTC.

The chain combines TRBV6-6 with TRBJ1-1; D is undetermined. The ends were cut back, 5 bases at V and 1 base at J, with 8 bases in the middle. Germline assignment: CDR1 MNHNY and CDR2 SVGAGI (reference sequence). The CDR3 contains 13 residues. The CDR3 sequence: CASSLPGNTEAFF. CDR3 nucleotide sequence: TGTGCCAGCAGTCTACCGGGGAACACTGAAGCTTTCTTT.

The rearrangement links TRBV9 to TRBJ2-1; 9 nucleotides agree with TRBD2. In germline, CDR1 is SGDLS, CDR2 YYNGEE. Losses at the gene ends were 4 bases for V and 5 bases for J; bases not matched to a gene: 7. The CDR3 spans 15 residues. CDR3 sequence: CASSFKRGEHNEQFF. DNA of the CDR3: TGTGCCAGCAGCTTCAAGCGGGGGGAGCACAATGAGCAGTTCTTC.

This clone was found once. This chain joins TRBV12-5 and TRBJ2-1, with 9 bases fitting TRBD2. Germline V gene sequence: CDR1 LGHNT, CDR2 FRNRAP. After removal of 1 base from V and 7 bases from J, the junction contained 14 bases not matched to a gene. The CDR3 is 18 residues long. The CDR3 region has the DNA TGTGCTAGTGGTTTGGCCCTCTTAGGCGGGGGGGGCCTGAATGAGCAGTTCTTC. As protein: CASGLALLGGGGLNEQFF.

The gene calls are TRBV4-2 and TRBJ2-3; 10 bases line up with TRBD2. Germline CDR1 is LGHNA and CDR2 is YNFKEQ. This CDR3 spans 16 amino acids. Trimming took 4 bases from V and 5 from J; bases not matched to a gene: 9. CDR3 DNA: TGTGCCAGCAGCCGGCTAGCGGGAGTGAATATAGATACGCAGTATTTT. Encoded protein: CASSRLAGVNIDTQYF.

The J gene is TRBJ2-7, the V gene TRBV5-1, with D perhaps TRBD2 (6 bases). Germline loops: CDR1 SGHRS, CDR2 YFSETQ. The CDR3 length is 13 residues. V dropped 5 bases and J dropped 3 bases, with 12 bases sitting between them. DNA of the CDR3: TGCGCCAGCAGGATTGGGCGGGACTACGAGCAGTACTTC. It translates to CASRIGRDYEQYF.

The chain employs TRBV10-2 and TRBJ2-1, with D hard to call. V shed 3 bases and J shed 6 bases, with 12 bases lying between them. This CDR3 comprises 14 residues. Germline CDR1 and CDR2: WSHSY and SAAADI. This CDR3 reads CASSEGARINEQFF. The CDR3 coding sequence is TGCGCCAGCAGTGAAGGTGCGCGCATCAATGAGCAGTTCTTC.

The chain combines TRBV13 with TRBJ2-7; TRBD2 matches at 11 bases. V was clipped by 0 bases and J by 1 base; unmatched bases: 2. The CDR3 loop spans 16 amino acids. Looked up from germline, CDR1 is PRHDT and CDR2 is FYEKMQ (reference sequence). Here the CDR3 DNA reads TGTGCCAGCAGCTTAGGTCTAGCGGGGGGATCCTACGAGCAGTACTTC. Its protein product is CASSLGLAGGSYEQYF.

V usage is TRBV7-9 and J usage is TRBJ1-4, with TRBD1 as a possible D gene (5 bases). V lost 1 base and J lost 2, with 11 bases in between. Germline CDR1 and CDR2: SEHNR and FQNEAQ (reference sequence). The CDR3 totals 16 residues. CDR3 protein: CASSLGQGRTNEKLFF. CDR3 bases: TGTGCCAGCAGCTTAGGTCAGGGAAGGACTAATGAAAAACTGTTTTTT.

The J gene is TRBJ1-4, the V gene TRBV28; D is undetermined. The CDR3 sequence is 12 residues long. Trimming stripped 6 bases from V and 1 base from J, with 3 bases between. The germline CDR1 and CDR2 sequences are MDHEN and SYDVKM. The CDR3 loop reads CASRRTNEKLFF. The DNA of the CDR3 is TGTGCCAGCAGGAGAACTAATGAAAAACTGTTTTTT.

This clone was counted at least ten times. The same CDR3 is also encoded by other DNA sequences in this sample. The CDR3 sequence: CASSTGTYNEQFF. The CDR3 nucleotides read TGCGCCAGCAGCACGGGGACCTACAATGAGCAGTTCTTC. This chain joins TRBV4-1 and TRBJ2-1, with D possibly being TRBD2 (5 bases). V was clipped by 5 bases and J by 2 bases, with 7 bases between them. There are 13 residues in the CDR3. Germline assignment: CDR1 MGHRA and CDR2 YSYEKL.

The rearrangement links TRBV29-1 to TRBJ2-5, with 11 bases lining up with TRBD1. The CDR3 sequence is 14 residues long. Germline-derived CDR1 and CDR2 are SQVTM and ANQGSEA. J was trimmed by 4 bases and V by 3 bases; bases with no gene match: 4. This chain's CDR3 is CSVDGQGAIETQYF. The CDR3 DNA sequence: TGCAGCGTTGATGGACAGGGGGCAATAGAGACCCAGTACTTC.

The chain couples TRBV5-1 to TRBJ2-7; TRBD1 matches 8 bases. Per germline, CDR1 SGHRS and CDR2 YFSETQ. The CDR3 is 14 amino acids. The junction had 3 bases not matched to a gene; V was cut back by 2 bases and J by 2 bases. The CDR3: CASSFTGGTYEQYF. The DNA for the CDR3 is TGCGCCAGCAGCTTTACAGGGGGAACCTACGAGCAGTACTTC. Using reference TRBV5-1 and TRBJ2-7 for the parts outside the CDR3, the full variable domain is KAGVTQTPRYLIKTRGQQVTLSCSPISGHRSVSWYQQTPGQGLQFLFEYFSETQRNKGNFPGRFSGRQFSNSRSEMNVSTLELGDSALYLCASSFTGGTYEQYFGPGTRLTVT.

This chain joins TRBV14 and TRBJ2-1; a possible D gene is TRBD2 (6 bases). The V gene's germline CDR1 is SGHDN and CDR2 FVKESK. Trimming took off 2 bases at V and 0 bases at J, with 14 bases between the two ends. This CDR3 comprises 17 residues. CDR3 bases: TGTGCCAGCAGCCAAATAGCGGCCAAGAGCTCCTACAATGAGCAGTTCTTC. Amino acids: CASSQIAAKSSYNEQFF.

This chain joins TRBV5-1 and TRBJ1-2; D is perhaps TRBD1 (6 bases). Germline V CDR1 and CDR2: SGHRS, YFSETQ. The CDR3 covers 15 residues. V shed 4 bases and J shed 2 bases, with 15 bases lying between them. The CDR3 coding sequence is TGCGCCAGCAGCGAAGGTGGGGGGGCAAACTATGGCTACACCTTC. Amino acids: CASSEGGGANYGYTF.

The chain is built from TRBV7-6 and TRBJ2-2; D is undetermined. The germline gives CDR1 SGHVS, CDR2 FNYEAQ. Trimming left V 1 base short and J 8 bases short, with 11 bases between. CDR3 size: 14 residues. This chain's CDR3 is CASSLVRASGELFF. The CDR3 DNA reads as TGTGCCAGCAGCTTAGTCCGCGCTAGTGGGGAGCTGTTTTTT.

V gene TRBV7-3 combines with J gene TRBJ2-3; 10 positions match TRBD2. The CDR3 is 17 amino acids. Per germline, CDR1 SGHTA and CDR2 FQGTGA. The junction had 8 bases not matched to a gene; V was cut back by 1 base and J by 4 bases. CDR3 DNA sequence: TGTGCCAGCAGCTTAAACCCTCCAGCGGGGGGGCCAGATACGCAGTATTTT. It specifies CASSLNPPAGGPDTQYF.

The V and J genes are TRBV13 and TRBJ2-5, with 9 bases that match TRBD1. J gave up 4 bases and V 5 bases, and 2 bases lay outside the gene matches. The CDR3 is made up of 13 amino acids. From germline, CDR1 is PRHDT and CDR2 FYEKMQ (reference sequence). The CDR3 DNA sequence: TGTGCCAGCAGCCCGACAGGGGGAGAGACCCAGTACTTC. Protein: CASSPTGGETQYF.

This clone came up once. This sequence joins TRBV7-3 and TRBJ2-1; 12 bases agree with TRBD2. Germline assignment: CDR1 SGHTA and CDR2 FQGTGA. Trimming removed 4 bases from V and 5 bases from J; junction bases left unmatched: 9. The CDR3 contains 17 residues. CDR3 residues: CASSSGPLAGGDNEQFF. The CDR3 DNA sequence: TGTGCCAGCAGCTCCGGGCCCCTAGCGGGGGGGGACAATGAGCAGTTCTTC.

This rearrangement joins TRBV4-3 to TRBJ2-1; tentatively, D is TRBD1 (5 bases). Trimming removed 0 bases from V and 8 bases from J, with 20 bases in between. This CDR3 comprises 17 residues. CDR1 and CDR2 (germline): LGHNA, YSLEER. CDR3 coding DNA: TGCGCCAGCAGCCAAGATGCTCGGACACAGCTTCTGCATGAGCAGTTCTTC. Protein sequence: CASSQDARTQLLHEQFF.